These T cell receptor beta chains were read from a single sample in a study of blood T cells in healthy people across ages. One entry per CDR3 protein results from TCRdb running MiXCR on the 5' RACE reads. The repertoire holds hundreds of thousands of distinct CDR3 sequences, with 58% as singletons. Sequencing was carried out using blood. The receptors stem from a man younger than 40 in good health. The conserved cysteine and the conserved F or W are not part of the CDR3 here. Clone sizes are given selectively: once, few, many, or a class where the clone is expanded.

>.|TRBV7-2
ASSSWDREYGYT
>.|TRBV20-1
SAPPLIGGTDTQY
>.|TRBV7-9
ASSLDRNRNEQF
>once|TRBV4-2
ASSQQLAGTDTQY
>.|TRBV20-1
SARRTSGKLQETQY
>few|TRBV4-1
ASSQFIADGYT
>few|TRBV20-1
SAGSTNEKLF
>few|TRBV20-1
SARNSLLSGANVLT
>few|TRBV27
ASSPPRGHTYNEQF
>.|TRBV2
ASSEWSHGYT
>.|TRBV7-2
ASSPKQGIAGYT
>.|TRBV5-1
ASSGEISYNSPLH
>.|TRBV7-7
ASSLELGREQF
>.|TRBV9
ASSPVAGVNQETQY
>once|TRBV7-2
ASSTRQGATY
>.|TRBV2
ASSEVRAGVPDTQY
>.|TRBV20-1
SAQLLLAGGKFYNEQF
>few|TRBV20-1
SATTSGTDTQY
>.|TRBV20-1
SAKGLALSFYEQY
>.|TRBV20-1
SVTRNYNEQF
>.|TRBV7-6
ASSLSPGLNQPQH
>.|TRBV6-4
ASSPGLGDEQF
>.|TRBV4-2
ASSQSARTNTEAF
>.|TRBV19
ASGTGGSETQY
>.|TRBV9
ASSEGTGYEQY
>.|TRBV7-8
ASSQMGGFNNEQF
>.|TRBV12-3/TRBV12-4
ASSFGRTATDTQY
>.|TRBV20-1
SVAGGRSDTQY
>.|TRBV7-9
ASSEGLQRGYNEQF
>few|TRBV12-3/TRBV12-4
ASSLRPGEETQY
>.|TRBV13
ASSLGADQPQH
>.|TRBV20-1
SAHFNEQY
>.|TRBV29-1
SVVSGEGYEQY
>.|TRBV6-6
ASSYIGGNYGYT
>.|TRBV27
ASSGRGAGTQY
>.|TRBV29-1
SVEDPGQGFDTEAF
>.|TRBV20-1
SALKGQGVSPLH
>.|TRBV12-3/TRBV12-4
ASSAGVRSNEQF
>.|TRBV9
ASSPRLASADEQF
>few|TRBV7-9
ASSPPGGANVLT
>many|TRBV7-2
ASSLAGGPNQPQH
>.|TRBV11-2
ASSSGRDEQY
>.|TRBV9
ASSVEPRESNEQY
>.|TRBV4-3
ASSSDPGGEAF
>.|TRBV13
ASSSSRPGPNTGELF
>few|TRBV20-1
SARTAISYEQY
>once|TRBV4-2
ASSQEPKAGGKNIQY
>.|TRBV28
ASSFLASGPRGQF
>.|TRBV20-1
SASNLLAGTDTQY
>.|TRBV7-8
ASSLGVLADTYNEQF
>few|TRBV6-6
ASSLTGDQETQY
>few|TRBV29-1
SVRPTGGSYEQY
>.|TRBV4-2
ASSQPGLATDTQY
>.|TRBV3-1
ASIFSQGVGEQY
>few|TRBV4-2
ASSQGLGGREQF
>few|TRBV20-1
SARGTGVYGYT
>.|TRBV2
ASSEASTGTGHEQY